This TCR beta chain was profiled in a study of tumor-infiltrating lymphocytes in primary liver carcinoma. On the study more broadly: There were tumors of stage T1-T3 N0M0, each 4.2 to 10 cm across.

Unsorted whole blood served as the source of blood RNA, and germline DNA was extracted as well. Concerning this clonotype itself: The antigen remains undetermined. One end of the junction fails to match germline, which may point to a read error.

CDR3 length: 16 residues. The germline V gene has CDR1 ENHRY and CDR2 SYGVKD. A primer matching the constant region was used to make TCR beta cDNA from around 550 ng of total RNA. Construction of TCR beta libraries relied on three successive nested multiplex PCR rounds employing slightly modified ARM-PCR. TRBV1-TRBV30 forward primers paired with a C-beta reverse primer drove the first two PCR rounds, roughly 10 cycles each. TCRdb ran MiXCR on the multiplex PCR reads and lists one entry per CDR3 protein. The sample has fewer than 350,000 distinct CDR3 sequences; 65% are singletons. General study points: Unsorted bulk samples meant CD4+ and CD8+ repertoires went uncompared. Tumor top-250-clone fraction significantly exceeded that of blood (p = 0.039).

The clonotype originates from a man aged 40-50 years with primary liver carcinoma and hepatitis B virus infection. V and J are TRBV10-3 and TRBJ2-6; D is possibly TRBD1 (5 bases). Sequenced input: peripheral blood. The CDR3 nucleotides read TGTGCCATCAATGTAGGACCTCTGGCTGGGGCCAACGTCCTAACTTTC. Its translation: CAINVGPLAGANVLTF.